The 10 T cell receptor beta chains given below trace back to one sample, sequenced in a study of blood T cell repertoires in COVID-19. Produced via immunoSEQ multiplex PCR; TCRdb's table is partial and in-frame only. The table records about 58,000 clones, around 81% of them present only once. Sequenced sample: peripheral blood. Receptors originate from a human donor in a cohort sampled during active COVID-19.

The chain is built from TRBV28 and TRBJ2-7; D unclear. The ends were cut back, 7 bases at V and 5 bases at J, with 9 bases in the middle. CDR3 length: 11 amino acids. The germline V gene encodes CDR1 MDHEN and CDR2 SYDVKM. The DNA for the CDR3 is TGTGCCAGCACCATAGCTCACGAGCAGTACTTC. Its translation: CASTIAHEQYF. Using reference TRBV28 and TRBJ2-7 for the parts outside the CDR3, the full variable domain is DVKVTQSSRYLVKRTGEKVFLECVQDMDHENMFWYRQDPGLGLRLIYFSYDVKMKEKGDIPEGYSVSREKKERFSLILESASTNQTSMYLCASTIAHEQYFGPGTRLTVT.

The rearrangement uses TRBV6-1 and TRBJ2-7; 12 bases map to TRBD2. After removal of 2 bases from V and 7 bases from J, the junction contained 6 bases not matched to a gene. Germline V lookup: CDR1 MNHNS, CDR2 SASEGT. The CDR3 runs to 15 residues. The CDR3 DNA is TGTGCCAGCAGTGAAAGACTAGCGGGAGCTAGAGAGCAGTACTTC. Residues: CASSERLAGAREQYF.

This chain connects TRBV2 to TRBJ2-3, with TRBD1 matching 10 bases. CDR1 is SNHLY and CDR2 is FYNNEI in the germline V gene. The CDR3 runs to 15 residues. The J segment lost 4 bases and the V segment lost 6 bases, leaving 7 bases of the junction unmatched. DNA for the CDR3: TGTGCCAGCAGGATGGGACAGGGGATGGCAGATACGCAGTATTTT. Amino acids: CASRMGQGMADTQYF. Variable domain in full (rest from reference TRBV2 and TRBJ2-3): EPEVTQTPSHQVTQMGQEVILRCVPISNHLYFYWYRQILGQKVEFLVSFYNNEISEKSEIFDDQFSVERPDGSNFTLKIRSTKLEDSAMYFCASRMGQGMADTQYFGPGTRLTVL.

This clone was observed a handful of times. The chain combines TRBV12-3 or TRBV12-4 with TRBJ2-3; no clear D. The CDR3 has 13 residues. Trimming cost V 1 base and J 12 bases, with 14 bases left between them. This chain's CDR3 is CASSLVGLAFQYF. The CDR3 DNA reads as TGTGCCAGCAGTTTAGTCGGTCTCGCTTTTCAGTATTTT.

The rearrangement joins TRBV5-1 to TRBJ2-7; D remains unclear. V gave up 3 bases and J gave up 4 bases, with 8 bases separating them. The CDR3 has 12 amino acids. CDR1 and CDR2 (germline): SGHRS, YFSETQ. The CDR3 protein is CASSSTRYEQYF. As DNA, the CDR3 is TGCGCCAGCAGCTCGACACGTTACGAGCAGTACTTC.

The chain recombines TRBV30 with TRBJ1-5; TRBD1 aligns across 7 bases. Germline V gene sequence: CDR1 GTSNPN, CDR2 SVGIG (reference sequence). The CDR3 sequence is 15 residues long. Trimming cost V 3 bases and J 1 base; bases outside gene matches: 6. This CDR3 reads CAWREGTASNQPQHF. The CDR3 DNA reads TGTGCCTGGAGGGAAGGGACAGCCAGCAATCAGCCCCAGCATTTT.

The V and J genes are TRBV7-2 and TRBJ1-6; 7 nucleotides match TRBD1. Trimming removed 1 base from V and 8 bases from J; junction bases left unmatched: 5. Germline V gene lookup returns CDR1 SGHTA and CDR2 FQGNSA. This CDR3 region has 15 residues. CDR3 DNA: TGTGCCAGCAGCTTAGGGACAGGAGGTTATTCACCCCTCCACTTT. Protein: CASSLGTGGYSPLHF.

V gene TRBV4-3 combines with J gene TRBJ2-7; D is unclear. This CDR3 has 14 residues. Germline CDR1 LGHNA, CDR2 YSLEER. V was cut by 0 bases and J by 6 bases, with 12 bases left in between. Here the CDR3 reads CASSQEPGLSEQYF. CDR3 bases: TGCGCCAGCAGCCAAGAGCCCGGGTTAAGCGAGCAGTACTTC.

The J gene is TRBJ1-5, the V gene TRBV23-1; D is unclear. TRBV23-1 is an ORF, with its function uncertain. V was trimmed by 6 bases and J by 2 bases, leaving 11 bases between them. The CDR3 length is 14 residues. The CDR3 bases are TGCGCCAGCAGAGAAGGCGGGGGCAATCAGCCCCAGCATTTT. Its translation: CASREGGGNQPQHF.

V and J are TRBV9 and TRBJ2-7; 12 positions match TRBD2. The V and J ends lost 3 bases and 0 bases, in that order; junction bases with no gene match: 4. Germline CDR1 SGDLS, CDR2 YYNGEE. The length of the CDR3 is 16 residues. The CDR3 sequence is CASSEGGLAGSYEQYF. As DNA, the CDR3 is TGTGCCAGCAGCGAGGGGGGACTAGCGGGCTCCTACGAGCAGTACTTC.